The text below deals with one T cell receptor beta chain. V lost 5 bases and J lost 0, with 14 bases in between. The CDR3 is 15 amino acids. CDR1 and CDR2 from the germline V gene are LNHDA and SQIVND (reference sequence). The sample comes from a study of shared clonotypes between healthy human individuals. Every subset's genomic DNA went evenly onto several immunoSEQ plates. TCRdb keeps only in-frame clones here, not all; method: immunoSEQ multiplex PCR. The top ten hold less than 15% of the sample, which has roughly 490,000 clones, around 80% seen once. The clonotype comes from a woman aged 40 to 50 in good health. Some clones in this sample may be carry-over from other donors' samples. The chain is built from TRBV19 and TRBJ2-7; D gene uncertain. The sample comprised PBMCs. The CDR3 reads CASSPRPALSYEQYF. As DNA, the CDR3 is TGTGCCAGTAGTCCCCGTCCCGCTCTCTCCTACGAGCAGTACTTC.